A single sample gave rise to the 31 T cell receptor beta chains below, sequenced in a study of Ad26.COV2.S vaccination and SARS-CoV-2 variants listed by TCRdb under 2021. The library was produced with the immunoSEQ multiplex PCR assay. Imported from immuneACCESS, the table was reduced by TCRdb to in-frame sequences with V and J called. These copies leave out some clones; in studies compared against another copy, an unresolved V gene accounts for under half, and the cause of the remainder is not known. The sample includes almost 400,000 clones, with approximately 89% observed a single time. 1.5% to 2% of the sample belongs to the ten largest clones. Interpreted using the paper, the treatment or condition label stands for: roughly 20 received Ad26.COV2.S at low or high dose, single or two shots; about 5 received placebo; per-sample allocation not given. Repertoires of vaccine and placebo recipients were sequenced from samples collected on day 63 after the first injection.

The specimen comprised peripheral blood, sampled in a trial of Ad26.COV2.S vaccine versus placebo. These receptor sequences come from a person aged 18-60 years who received the Ad26.COV2.S COVID-19 vaccine or a placebo.

V usage is TRBV2 and J usage is TRBJ1-3, with a tentative D call TRBD1 (6 bases). V gave up 3 bases and J gave up 10 bases, with 19 bases separating them. The CDR3 has 15 amino acids. Germline CDR1 is SNHLY and CDR2 is FYNNEI. The CDR3 reads CASSDPTGRRRTIYF. In DNA, the CDR3 is TGTGCCAGCAGTGACCCGACAGGACGAAGGCGTACCATATATTTT.

This chain connects TRBV12-5 to TRBJ2-7; D unresolved. This CDR3 is built from 15 residues. V was cut by 3 bases and J by 2 bases, with 14 bases left in between. Germline V gene data show CDR1 as LGHNT and CDR2 as FRNRAP. CDR3 region: CASGFSLGLAYEQYF. The CDR3 nucleotides read TGTGCTAGTGGTTTCAGTTTAGGGTTGGCCTACGAGCAGTACTTC.

Comment on this clone: The same CDR3 arises from other DNA sequences in this sample as well. The chain is built from TRBV15 and TRBJ2-7, with D possibly TRBD1 on 5 matching bases. Trimming pared 0 bases from V and 3 bases from J, leaving 9 bases between. The CDR3 consists of 14 residues. The germline CDR1 and CDR2 sequences are LNHNV and YYDKDF (reference sequence). The CDR3 protein is CATSRDQGSYEQYF. The CDR3 bases are TGTGCCACCAGCAGAGATCAGGGTAGCTACGAGCAGTACTTC.

The chain couples TRBV12-3 or TRBV12-4 to TRBJ2-2; D ambiguous. The CDR3 spans 11 residues. Trimming pared 5 bases from V and 6 bases from J, leaving 4 bases between. CDR3 region: CASSRAGELFF. Here the CDR3 DNA reads TGTGCCAGCAGTCGGGCCGGGGAGCTGTTTTTT.

The chain joins TRBV5-1 to TRBJ2-7; 7 bases agree with TRBD2. Trimming removed 1 base from V and 2 bases from J; junction bases left unmatched: 6. Germline V CDR1 and CDR2: SGHRS, YFSETQ. This CDR3 is 15 amino acids long. DNA of the CDR3: TGCGCCAGCAGCTTGCCGGGAGGCCCCACCTACGAGCAGTACTTC. Its translation is CASSLPGGPTYEQYF.

This clone is a singleton in its sample. The chain links TRBV11-1 to TRBJ2-7; D is uncertain. The CDR3 totals 13 residues. With 2 bases removed from V and 1 base from J, the gap between germline ends came to 6 bases. Germline V gives CDR1 SGHAT, CDR2 FQDESV (reference sequence). CDR3 loop: CASSLLQSYEQYF. The CDR3 DNA reads as TGTGCCAGCAGCTTATTACAGTCCTACGAGCAGTACTTC.

This clone was picked up one time. The chain links TRBV4-1 to TRBJ2-3; D might be TRBD2 (5 bases). Trimming cost V 1 base and J 0 bases, with 11 bases left between them. Germline V gene data show CDR1 as MGHRA and CDR2 as YSYEKL. The CDR3 runs to 16 residues. This chain's CDR3 is CASSQGAVPSTDTQYF. In DNA form, the CDR3 reads TGCGCCAGCAGCCAAGGAGCGGTACCTAGCACAGATACGCAGTATTTT.

Only a few counts were recorded for this clone. V gene TRBV5-8 combines with J gene TRBJ2-7; D is perhaps TRBD1 (6 bases). Per germline, CDR1 SGHTS and CDR2 YDEGEE. This CDR3 contains 15 residues. V lost 1 base and J lost 4, with 15 bases in between. Written as DNA, the CDR3 is TGTGCCAGCAGCTTGAGAGGCCAGGGGCTGTACGAGCAGTACTTC. This translates into CASSLRGQGLYEQYF.

The chain carries TRBV7-9 and TRBJ2-3; tentatively, D is TRBD1 (6 bases). The CDR3 sequence is 13 residues long. The germline V and J ends were trimmed by 8 bases and 1 base, with 10 bases remaining between them. CDR1 and CDR2 (germline): SEHNR, FQNEAQ (reference sequence). This CDR3 is CASRAGGTDTQYF. The DNA of the CDR3 is TGTGCCAGCCGGGCAGGGGGCACAGATACGCAGTATTTT.

This rearrangement joins TRBV7-9 to TRBJ2-7; either TRBD1 or TRBD2 may supply D (7 bases each). Trimming pared 5 bases from V and 2 bases from J, leaving 13 bases between. The germline V gene encodes CDR1 SEHNR and CDR2 FQNEAQ (reference sequence). The CDR3 spans 14 residues. Here the CDR3 reads CASSRQGGPYEQYF. The DNA for the CDR3 is TGTGCCAGCAGCCGACAGGGAGGGCCCTACGAGCAGTACTTC.

The chain joins TRBV5-4 to TRBJ2-6, with D unresolved. V lost 1 base, J lost 0 bases, and 5 bases lay in between. The length of the CDR3 is 15 residues. In germline, CDR1 is SGHNT, CDR2 YYREEE (reference sequence). In DNA, the CDR3 is TGTGCCAGCAGCTTGCCGAGCTCTGGGGCCAACGTCCTGACTTTC. Translated, it gives CASSLPSSGANVLTF.

This clone has just a few counts. The V gene is TRBV27, the J gene TRBJ2-7; 10 bases map to TRBD2. CDR1 is MNHEY, CDR2 SMNVEV, per germline (reference sequence). The length of the CDR3 is 16 residues. Unmatched junction bases numbered 8, after V lost 5 bases and J lost 1 base. The CDR3 loop is CASSPTFSGRSYEQYF. CDR3 DNA sequence: TGTGCCAGCAGTCCCACTTTTAGCGGGAGGTCCTACGAGCAGTACTTC.

This clone was seen only once. The V gene is TRBV28, the J gene TRBJ2-3, with D maybe TRBD2 (6 bases). The V gene's germline CDR1 is MDHEN and CDR2 SYDVKM. This CDR3 is built from 16 residues. Trimming cost V 2 bases and J 3 bases, with 15 bases left between them. CDR3 bases: TGTGCCAGCAGTTTACTAGCGATCGTCACAACAGATACGCAGTATTTT. Translated: CASSLLAIVTTDTQYF.

The chain employs TRBV30 and TRBJ1-4; D is uncertain. CDR3 length: 15 amino acids. V lost 1 base and J lost 6, with 15 bases in between. The V gene's germline CDR1 is GTSNPN and CDR2 SVGIG (reference sequence). CDR3 amino acids: CAWSAGTPGDEKLFF. Here the CDR3 DNA reads TGTGCCTGGAGTGCCGGTACCCCTGGGGATGAAAAACTGTTTTTT.

The chain uses TRBV4-2 and TRBJ1-3; TRBD1 matches 9 bases. Germline-derived CDR1 and CDR2 are LGHNA and YNFKEQ. The CDR3 consists of 17 residues. V shed 0 bases and J 5 bases; nucleotides not matched to a gene: 8. CDR3 coding DNA: TGTGCCAGCAGCCAAGATAAATTGGGGACAGGGCGAAACACCATATATTTT. Amino acid sequence: CASSQDKLGTGRNTIYF.

This clone came up once. The chain recombines TRBV9 with TRBJ2-5; the D gene is possibly TRBD1 (6 bases). The germline gives CDR1 SGDLS, CDR2 YYNGEE. The CDR3 loop spans 14 amino acids. The V end lost 4 bases, the J end lost 5 bases, and 15 bases lay between the germline ends. CDR3 residues: CASSPTQGPETQYF. CDR3 DNA sequence: TGTGCCAGCAGCCCGACCCAGGGGCCCGAGACCCAGTACTTC.

The rearrangement uses TRBV3-1 (or the pseudogene TRBV3-2) and TRBJ1-1, with D perhaps TRBD1 (6 bases). This CDR3 has 15 amino acids. The ends were cut back, 2 bases at V and 8 bases at J, with 18 bases in the middle. Germline-derived CDR1 and CDR2 are LGHDT and YNNKEL (reference sequence). CDR3 in amino acids: CASSQPYTGKLEAFF. Here the CDR3 DNA reads TGTGCCAGCAGCCAACCCTACACAGGGAAGCTAGAAGCTTTCTTT.

The chain recombines TRBV28 with TRBJ2-5; D possibly corresponds to TRBD2 (5 bases). This CDR3 comprises 13 residues. Trimming took 3 bases from V and 5 from J, leaving 10 bases between them. Germline V gives CDR1 MDHEN, CDR2 SYDVKM. The CDR3 loop reads CASSLGWEETQYF. In DNA, the CDR3 is TGTGCCAGCAGTTTGGGGTGGGAGGAGACCCAGTACTTC.

The chain is built from TRBV11-3 and TRBJ2-7; the D is unclear. Germline V gene data show CDR1 as SGHNT and CDR2 as YENEEA. This CDR3 is built from 13 residues. V lost 6 bases and J 5 bases, leaving 14 bases between the germline ends. CDR3 in amino acids: CASRFGEVHEQYF. Written as DNA, the CDR3 is TGTGCCAGCAGGTTCGGTGAGGTCCACGAGCAGTACTTC.

CDR3 region: CSVFSPRNTEAFF. The CDR3 nucleotides read TGCAGCGTTTTTTCCCCAAGGAACACTGAAGCTTTCTTT. V gene TRBV29-1 combines with J gene TRBJ1-1; no reliable D call. With 5 bases removed from V and 1 base from J, the gap between germline ends came to 11 bases. The germline gives CDR1 SQVTM, CDR2 ANQGSEA. CDR3 length: 13 residues. Variable domain in full (rest from reference TRBV29-1 and TRBJ1-1): SAVISQKPSRDICQRGTSLTIQCQVDSQVTMMFWYRQQPGQSLTLIATANQGSEATYESGFVIDKFPISRPNLTFSTLTVSNMSPEDSSIYLCSVFSPRNTEAFFGQGTRLTVV.

The chain joins TRBV28 to TRBJ2-2, with 7 positions matching TRBD2. Germline CDR1 and CDR2: MDHEN and SYDVKM. The CDR3 runs 14 residues. Trimming cost V 8 bases and J 5 bases; bases outside gene matches: 8. CDR3 protein: CASLTSLGTGELFF. The CDR3 DNA is TGTGCCAGCCTGACTAGCTTGGGGACCGGGGAGCTGTTTTTT.

The chain joins TRBV6-6 to TRBJ2-4, with D possibly being TRBD2 (5 bases). This CDR3 is 13 amino acids long. CDR1 MNHNY and CDR2 SVGAGI come from the germline V gene (reference sequence). Trimming cost V 2 bases and J 9 bases, with 11 bases left between them. The CDR3 region is CASSYGERGIQYF. CDR3 nucleotides: TGTGCCAGCAGTTACGGGGAGAGAGGCATTCAGTACTTC.

This chain joins TRBV27 and TRBJ1-1, with 8 nucleotides matching TRBD1. The CDR3 contains 16 residues. Germline loops: CDR1 MNHEY, CDR2 SMNVEV (reference sequence). Germline trimming cut 5 bases from V and 0 bases from J; bases unmatched to any gene: 8. The CDR3 sequence is CASSRQGRRVNTEAFF. The CDR3 DNA sequence: TGTGCCAGCAGTCGACAGGGGAGGAGGGTGAACACTGAAGCTTTCTTT.

This sequence joins TRBV6-1 and TRBJ1-1; 7 positions agree with TRBD1. The CDR3 consists of 16 residues. Trimming at V came to 4 bases and at J to 4 bases, leaving 12 bases not matched to a gene. Germline CDR1 and CDR2: MNHNS and SASEGT. The CDR3 region is CASSGGQGGGGTEAFF. CDR3 DNA sequence: TGTGCCAGCAGTGGCGGGCAGGGGGGCGGTGGCACTGAAGCTTTCTTT.

This clone was observed a few times. This chain joins TRBV5-4 and TRBJ2-7, with D maybe TRBD2 (5 bases). CDR1 SGHNT and CDR2 YYREEE come from the germline V gene (reference sequence). The CDR3 extends over 13 amino acids. Trimming pared 7 bases from V and 5 bases from J, leaving 16 bases between. This CDR3 is CASGHTGSNEQYF. The CDR3 region has the DNA TGTGCCAGCGGTCACACTGGGAGTAACGAGCAGTACTTC.

V is TRBV5-1 and J is TRBJ2-3; 9 bases agree with TRBD2. This CDR3 is built from 18 residues. Germline-derived CDR1 and CDR2 are SGHRS and YFSETQ. V was clipped by 0 bases and J by 3 bases; unmatched bases: 11. The CDR3 region has the DNA TGCGCCAGCAGCTTGGAGGGTAGCGGGAGTTTGGGGACAGATACGCAGTATTTT. This gives the protein CASSLEGSGSLGTDTQYF.

The chain combines TRBV25-1 with TRBJ2-1, with TRBD2 identical over 11 bases. Germline CDR1 MGHDK, CDR2 SYGVNS. J gave up 8 bases and V 1 base, and 7 bases lay outside the gene matches. The CDR3 is 16 residues long. CDR3 sequence (DNA): TGTGCCAGCAGTGAATCGGGACTAGCGGTTCCGGATGAGCAGTTCTTC. Its translation: CASSESGLAVPDEQFF.

The rearrangement links TRBV7-3 to TRBJ1-1, with D maybe TRBD1 (6 bases). The germline V gene encodes CDR1 SGHTA and CDR2 FQGTGA. The V and J ends lost 1 base and 5 bases respectively, with 20 bases between them. CDR3 length: 17 amino acids. CDR3 in amino acids: CASSLNPNAGGRTEAFF. The CDR3 DNA sequence: TGTGCCAGCAGCTTAAACCCTAACGCGGGGGGCCGGACTGAAGCTTTCTTT.

The chain uses TRBV28 and TRBJ2-7; D ambiguous. CDR3 length equals 16 residues. V lost 6 bases, J lost 3 bases, and 21 bases lay in between. Germline V CDR1 and CDR2: MDHEN, SYDVKM. The chain's CDR3 is CASSPSPYGSHYEQYF. The CDR3 DNA sequence: TGTGCCAGCAGCCCCTCACCTTACGGGTCGCACTACGAGCAGTACTTC.

The CDR3 nucleotides are TGCGCCAGCAGCTTCCAGGGAGGGTCCGTTGGGTACGAGCAGTACTTC. Protein: CASSFQGGSVGYEQYF. The chain couples TRBV5-1 to TRBJ2-7, with 7 positions matching TRBD2. Germline assignment: CDR1 SGHRS and CDR2 YFSETQ. V lost 2 bases, J lost 4 bases, and 12 bases stayed unmatched. The CDR3 is 16 amino acids.

The V call is TRBV28, the J call TRBJ2-1, with TRBD2 identical over 9 bases. The CDR3 runs to 17 residues. Germline trimming cut 4 bases from V and 7 bases from J; bases unmatched to any gene: 14. CDR1 MDHEN and CDR2 SYDVKM come from the germline V gene. The CDR3 DNA is TGTGCCAGCAGTTCCACCTTCCCGGGACTAGCAATAAATGAGCAGTTCTTC. As protein: CASSSTFPGLAINEQFF.